A single sample is the source of the 6 T cell receptor beta chains below, sequenced in a study of Graves' ophthalmopathy and Graves' hyperthyroidism (dated by TCRdb to between 2018 and 2020). This sample was sequenced with an Illumina HiSeq 2000. TCR beta CDR3 regions were amplified from RNA transcripts for repertoire sequencing. HTBI primers and the Qiagen OneStep RT-PCR kit were used in a first-round RT-PCR, which was followed by a second-round multiplex PCR, size selection and purification. The public reads were run again by TCRdb, first through fastp at Q25 and then through MiXCR, and only productive beta chains were kept. CDR3 protein duplicates are merged, each entry listing the most common genes and DNA. Counted in this sample were about 740,000 distinct CDR3 sequences; roughly two fifths of them appeared once. Clones ranked in the top ten supply 35% to 55% of the sample. Sequencing was carried out using peripheral blood. These receptors were taken from an adult man with Graves' ophthalmopathy.

Worth noting for this clonotype: This could be a read error, since a much larger clone is one nucleotide away. This chain connects TRBV10-3 to TRBJ1-4; TRBD1 matches 7 bases. The CDR3 is 11 amino acids. V lost 11 bases to trimming and J lost 5 bases; unmatched junction nucleotides: 2. The germline CDR1 and CDR2 sequences are ENHRY and SYGVKD. CDR3 sequence: CASGQNEKLFF. The CDR3 coding sequence is TGTGCCTCGGGACAGAATGAAAAACTGTTTTTT.

This clonotype was counted between two and nine times. The junction departs from germline at one end; a sequencing error may be responsible. The rearrangement uses TRBV10-2 and TRBJ1-5; D perhaps matches TRBD1 (5 bases). Germline V lookup: CDR1 WSHSY, CDR2 SAAADI. The CDR3 has 14 amino acids. CDR3 in amino acids: CASSESGEGQPQHF. The CDR3 DNA sequence: TGTGCCAGCAGTGAATCGGGGGAGGGTCAGCCCCAGCATTTT.

This clonotype was counted many times. The V and J genes are TRBV7-3 and TRBJ2-5; 12 nucleotides match TRBD2. Trimming took 5 bases from V and 5 from J; bases not matched to a gene: 3. The CDR3 runs to 14 residues. Germline CDR1 reads SGHTA; CDR2 reads FQGTGA. In DNA, the CDR3 is TGTGCCAGCAGCGTGACTAGCGGGAGCGAGACCCAGTACTTC. This encodes CASSVTSGSETQYF.

The rearrangement uses TRBV12-3 or TRBV12-4 and TRBJ2-7; 11 bases are shared with TRBD2. The CDR3 has 13 amino acids. Losses at the gene ends were 3 bases for V and 9 bases for J; bases not matched to a gene: 4. DNA of the CDR3: TGTGCCAGCAGTTTGACTAGCGGGGAAGGGCAGTACTTC. This sequence encodes CASSLTSGEGQYF.

The sample holds many counts of this clonotype. The gene calls are TRBV25-1 and TRBJ2-7; D ambiguous. The length of the CDR3 is 13 residues. V dropped 5 bases and J dropped 2 bases, with 10 bases sitting between them. CDR1 is MGHDK and CDR2 is SYGVNS in the germline V gene. The CDR3 is CASSKRDTYEQYF. The CDR3 nucleotides are TGTGCCAGCAGTAAACGCGACACCTACGAGCAGTACTTC.

Details on this clonotype: The junction differs from germline at one of its ends, possibly a read error. V and J are TRBV24-1 and TRBJ1-5, with D hard to call. The germline gives CDR1 KGHDR, CDR2 SFDVKD. The CDR3 contains 15 residues. Here the CDR3 DNA reads TGTGCCAGCAGTTACTCTTTCAGGAGTAATCAGCCCCAGCATTTT. It is translated as CASSYSFRSNQPQHF.